Following are 5 T cell receptor beta chains from one sample sequenced in a study of blood T cell repertoires in COVID-19. Method: immunoSEQ multiplex PCR; TCRdb's copy keeps in-frame clones and lacks some. The repertoire consists of under 200,000 clones, with approximately 86% occurring once and the leading ten covering about 2.5%. The sequencing sample was made of peripheral blood. All receptors derive from a woman of 80 years or more with COVID-19, enrolled during active disease.

The genes are TRBV3-1 (or the pseudogene TRBV3-2) and TRBJ1-1; no firm D call. This CDR3 has 13 residues. V lost 0 bases and J 5 bases, leaving 7 bases between the germline ends. Germline CDR1 is LGHDT and CDR2 is YNNKEL (reference sequence). The CDR3 DNA reads as TGTGCCAGCAGCCAAGAAAGGAGGACTGAAGCTTTCTTT. It translates to CASSQERRTEAFF.

V is TRBV24-1 and J is TRBJ1-5, with a tentative D call TRBD1 (5 bases). Trimming took off 7 bases at V and 0 bases at J, with 15 bases between the two ends. From germline, CDR1 is KGHDR and CDR2 SFDVKD. The CDR3 spans 16 residues. The CDR3 nucleotides read TGTGCCACCAGCGGGGGACCCCCAAATAGCAATCAGCCCCAGCATTTT. It is translated as CATSGGPPNSNQPQHF.

This clone was observed a handful of times. This rearrangement joins TRBV19 to TRBJ1-3; D is uncertain. V dropped 2 bases and J dropped 0 bases, with 5 bases sitting between them. The germline gives CDR1 LNHDA, CDR2 SQIVND (reference sequence). The CDR3 sequence is 14 residues long. The CDR3, as DNA: TGTGCCAGTAGTATAACAGACTCTGGAAACACCATATATTTT. Protein: CASSITDSGNTIYF.

The chain has TRBV6-6 and TRBJ1-2; 8 nucleotides align to TRBD1. This CDR3 comprises 14 residues. In germline, CDR1 is MNHNY, CDR2 SVGAGI (reference sequence). V shed 5 bases and J 4 bases; nucleotides not matched to a gene: 6. Here the CDR3 DNA reads TGTGCCAGCAGTGCCACAGGGACAGGCTATGGCTACACCTTC. Translated, it gives CASSATGTGYGYTF.

There are a few counts of this clone. The V gene is TRBV27, the J gene TRBJ2-7; D is perhaps TRBD2 (5 bases). Germline-derived CDR1 and CDR2 are MNHEY and SMNVEV (reference sequence). V dropped 4 bases and J dropped 3 bases, with 16 bases sitting between them. The CDR3 has 15 residues. In DNA, the CDR3 is TGTGCCAGCAGTTCGGGCGGGCTAGAAAGCTACGAGCAGTACTTC. This gives the protein CASSSGGLESYEQYF.